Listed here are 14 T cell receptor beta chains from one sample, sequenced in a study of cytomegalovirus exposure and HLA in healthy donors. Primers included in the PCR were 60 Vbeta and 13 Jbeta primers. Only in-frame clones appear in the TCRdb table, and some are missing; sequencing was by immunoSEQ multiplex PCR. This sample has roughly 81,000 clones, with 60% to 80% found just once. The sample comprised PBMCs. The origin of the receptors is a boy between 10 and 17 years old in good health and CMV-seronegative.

The chain's CDR3 is CASSLSSVSSYEQYF. The CDR3 region has the DNA TGTGCCAGCAGTTTATCCTCGGTAAGCTCCTACGAGCAGTACTTC. The chain carries TRBV28 and TRBJ2-7; D call uncertain. V lost 1 base to trimming and J lost 0 bases, with 10 bases between them. Germline values: CDR1 MDHEN, CDR2 SYDVKM. The CDR3 is 15 amino acids.

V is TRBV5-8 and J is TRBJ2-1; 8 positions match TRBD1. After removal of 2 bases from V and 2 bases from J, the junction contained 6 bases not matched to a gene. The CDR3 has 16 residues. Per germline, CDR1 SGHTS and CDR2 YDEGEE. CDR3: CASSFSKDRAYNEQFF. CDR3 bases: TGTGCCAGCAGCTTTTCGAAGGACAGGGCCTACAATGAGCAGTTCTTC.

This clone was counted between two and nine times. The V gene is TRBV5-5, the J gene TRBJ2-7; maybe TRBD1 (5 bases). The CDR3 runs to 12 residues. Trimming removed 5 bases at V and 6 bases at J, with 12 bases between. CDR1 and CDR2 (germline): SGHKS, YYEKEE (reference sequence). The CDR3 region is CASSVRVLEQYF. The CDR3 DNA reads TGTGCCAGCAGTGTCAGGGTACTCGAGCAGTACTTC.

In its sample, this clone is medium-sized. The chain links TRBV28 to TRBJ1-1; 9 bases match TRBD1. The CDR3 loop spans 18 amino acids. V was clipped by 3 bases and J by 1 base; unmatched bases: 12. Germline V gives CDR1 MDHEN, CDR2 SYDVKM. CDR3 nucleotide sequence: TGTGCCAGCAGTTTGGGGAAGGGACAGGGCCTCCAGAACACTGAAGCTTTCTTT. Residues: CASSLGKGQGLQNTEAFF.

In DNA, the CDR3 is TGTGCCAGCAGCCGGACAGGGGCCGACGAGCAGTACTTC. Its translation is CASSRTGADEQYF. The chain links TRBV7-3 to TRBJ2-7; the match to TRBD1 covers 9 bases. This CDR3 contains 13 residues. The ends lost 5 bases at V and 5 bases at J; junction bases unmatched: 4. Germline-derived CDR1 and CDR2 are SGHTA and FQGTGA.

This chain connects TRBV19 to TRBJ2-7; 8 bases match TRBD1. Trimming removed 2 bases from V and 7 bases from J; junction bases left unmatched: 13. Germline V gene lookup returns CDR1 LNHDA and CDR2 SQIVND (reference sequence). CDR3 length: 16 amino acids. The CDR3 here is CASSIYTWTGYEEQYF. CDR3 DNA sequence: TGTGCCAGTAGTATATATACCTGGACAGGGTATGAGGAGCAGTACTTC.

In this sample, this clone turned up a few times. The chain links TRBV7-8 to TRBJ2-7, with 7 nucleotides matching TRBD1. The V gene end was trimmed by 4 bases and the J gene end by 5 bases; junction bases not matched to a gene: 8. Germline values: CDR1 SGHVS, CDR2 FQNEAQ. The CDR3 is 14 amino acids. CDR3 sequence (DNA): TGTGCCAGCAGCTCGACGACAGGGAGCAACGAGCAGTACTTC. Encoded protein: CASSSTTGSNEQYF. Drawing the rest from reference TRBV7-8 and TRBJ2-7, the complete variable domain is GAGVSQSPRYKVAKRGQDVALRCDPISGHVSLFWYQQALGQGPEFLTYFQNEAQLDKSGLPSDRFFAERPEGSVSTLKIQRTQQEDSAVYLCASSSTTGSNEQYFGPGTRLTVT.

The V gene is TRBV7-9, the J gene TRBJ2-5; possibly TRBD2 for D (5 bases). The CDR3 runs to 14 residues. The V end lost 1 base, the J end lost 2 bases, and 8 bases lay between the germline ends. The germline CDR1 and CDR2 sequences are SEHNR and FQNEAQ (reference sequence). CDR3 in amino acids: CASSLVLAQETQYF. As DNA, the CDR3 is TGTGCCAGCAGCTTAGTTCTAGCTCAAGAGACCCAGTACTTC.

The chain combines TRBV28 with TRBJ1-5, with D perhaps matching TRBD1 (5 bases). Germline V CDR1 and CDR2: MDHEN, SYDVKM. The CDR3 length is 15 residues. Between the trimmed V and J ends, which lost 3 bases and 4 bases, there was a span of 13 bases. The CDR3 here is CASSFSGASNQPQHF. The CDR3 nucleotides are TGTGCCAGCAGTTTTAGTGGGGCCAGTAATCAGCCCCAGCATTTT. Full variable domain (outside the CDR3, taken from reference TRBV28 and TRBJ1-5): DVKVTQSSRYLVKRTGEKVFLECVQDMDHENMFWYRQDPGLGLRLIYFSYDVKMKEKGDIPEGYSVSREKKERFSLILESASTNQTSMYLCASSFSGASNQPQHFGDGTRLSIL.

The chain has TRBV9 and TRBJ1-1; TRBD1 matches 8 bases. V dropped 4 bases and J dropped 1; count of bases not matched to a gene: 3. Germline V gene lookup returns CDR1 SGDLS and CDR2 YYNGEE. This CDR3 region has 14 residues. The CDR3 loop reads CASSPGTGNTEAFF. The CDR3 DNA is TGTGCCAGCAGCCCCGGGACAGGGAACACTGAAGCTTTCTTT. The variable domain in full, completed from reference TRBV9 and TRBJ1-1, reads DSGVTQTPKHLITATGQRVTLRCSPRSGDLSVYWYQQSLDQGLQFLIQYYNGEERAKGNILERFSAQQFPDLHSELNLSSLELGDSALYFCASSPGTGNTEAFFGQGTRLTVV.

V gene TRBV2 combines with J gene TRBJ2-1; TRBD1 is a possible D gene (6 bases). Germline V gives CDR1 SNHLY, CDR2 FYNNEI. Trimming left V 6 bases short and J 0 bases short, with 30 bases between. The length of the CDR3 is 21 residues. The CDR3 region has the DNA TGTGCCAGCAGCGAGAGGATCCGGGACACCGAATACGAGAGCTCCTACAATGAGCAGTTCTTC. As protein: CASSERIRDTEYESSYNEQFF.

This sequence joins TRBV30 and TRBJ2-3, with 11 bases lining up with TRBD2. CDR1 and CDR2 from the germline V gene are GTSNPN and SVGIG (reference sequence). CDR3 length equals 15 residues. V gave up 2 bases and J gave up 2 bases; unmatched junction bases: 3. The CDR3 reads CAWSQLAGATDTQYF. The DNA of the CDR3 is TGTGCCTGGAGTCAACTAGCGGGAGCCACAGATACGCAGTATTTT.

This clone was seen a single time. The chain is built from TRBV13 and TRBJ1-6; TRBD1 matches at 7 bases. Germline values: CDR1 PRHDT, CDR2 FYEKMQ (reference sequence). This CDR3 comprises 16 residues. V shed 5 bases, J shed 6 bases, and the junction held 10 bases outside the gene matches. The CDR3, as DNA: TGTGCCAGCAGCGGGCAAGGGACAGCCCTTAATTCACCCCTCCACTTT. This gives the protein CASSGQGTALNSPLHF. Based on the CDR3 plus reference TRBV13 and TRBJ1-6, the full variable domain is AAGVIQSPRHLIKEKRETATLKCYPIPRHDTVYWYQQGPGQDPQFLISFYEKMQSDKGSIPDRFSAQQFSDYHSELNMSSLELGDSALYFCASSGQGTALNSPLHFGNGTRLTVT.

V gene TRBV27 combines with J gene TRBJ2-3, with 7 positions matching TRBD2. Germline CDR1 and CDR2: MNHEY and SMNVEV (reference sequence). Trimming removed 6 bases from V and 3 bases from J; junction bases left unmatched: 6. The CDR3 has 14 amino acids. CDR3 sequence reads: CASSSLGGTDTQYF. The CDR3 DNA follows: TGTGCCAGCAGCTCCCTGGGGGGGACAGATACGCAGTATTTT.